The next 5 T cell receptor beta chains were all read from a single sample in a study of neurological immune-mediated disorders (dated by TCRdb to between 2019 and 2020). Libraries were prepared through 5' RACE. Instrument used: Illumina HiSeq 2500. The public reads were reanalyzed by TCRdb: fastp trimming at Q25, MiXCR alignment, in-frame beta chains only. Records with the same CDR3 protein are collapsed into one entry carrying the most frequent genes and DNA. This sample lists around 18,000 distinct CDR3 sequences; about 20% were detected once. The ten largest make up roughly 23% of the sample. Sequencing used PBMCs. Receptor source: a man in his fifties in good health.

This clonotype has ten or more counts. The chain uses TRBV20-1 and TRBJ2-5; 7 nucleotides line up with TRBD1. The V segment lost 3 bases and the J segment 9 bases; nucleotides outside the gene matches: 13. This CDR3 has 14 amino acids. Germline V gene sequence: CDR1 DFQATT, CDR2 SNEGSKA (reference sequence). The CDR3 nucleotides read TGCAGTGCTAGGGTAACAGGGGTCCTGGGGGCCCAGTACTTC. Its translation: CSARVTGVLGAQYF.

This clonotype was found many times. The chain carries TRBV3-1 and TRBJ1-2; D is ambiguous. Trimming pared 4 bases from V and 8 bases from J, leaving 20 bases between. The CDR3 is made up of 15 amino acids. In germline, CDR1 is LGHDT, CDR2 YNNKEL (reference sequence). CDR3 DNA sequence: TGTGCCAGCAGCCCTCCTTTGGGCAGGCTAGGAGGCTACACCTTC. Its translation: CASSPPLGRLGGYTF.

This clonotype was recorded at least ten times. The chain is built from TRBV20-1 and TRBJ2-1; D perhaps matches TRBD1 (6 bases). The CDR3 is 12 residues long. V was trimmed by 5 bases and J by 6 bases, leaving 11 bases between them. CDR1 is DFQATT, CDR2 SNEGSKA, per germline (reference sequence). CDR3: CSAPGTLNEQFF. The CDR3 DNA follows: TGCAGTGCTCCCGGGACACTCAATGAGCAGTTCTTC.

The chain combines TRBV5-1 with TRBJ2-7; no firm D call. CDR3 length equals 14 residues. Trimming cost V 5 bases and J 1 base, with 13 bases left between them. Germline V lookup: CDR1 SGHRS, CDR2 YFSETQ. CDR3 DNA: TGCGCCAGCAGACCCCGCGAGTTTTCCTACGAGCAGTACTTC. This sequence encodes CASRPREFSYEQYF.

In its sample, this clonotype was seen once. The rearrangement joins TRBV20-1 to TRBJ2-5; D is unclear. Germline V gene sequence: CDR1 DFQATT, CDR2 SNEGSKA (reference sequence). The CDR3 sequence is 13 residues long. V was cut by 1 base and J by 0 bases, with 6 bases left in between. The CDR3 sequence is CSARVPYQETQYF. The DNA of the CDR3 is TGCAGTGCTAGAGTCCCGTACCAAGAGACCCAGTACTTC.